This T cell receptor beta chain was sequenced in a study of human T cells and chemical hapten exposure. Study-wide background: TCR yields per sample varied mostly from small pooled library volume differences. Findings of the study overall: Donors in the study had alopecia, meaning their immune response may differ from healthy people's. Patch test score was positively correlated with the counts of PT1 expanded TCRs.

In TCRdb, the RACE reads were re-called with MiXCR into one record per CDR3 protein. The sample has 350,000 to 450,000 distinct CDR3 sequences, 5% to 6.5% seen once. From germline, CDR1 is LGHNA and CDR2 YSLEER. The CDR3 is made up of 16 amino acids. Trimming left V 0 bases short and J 6 bases short, with 12 bases between. This clonotype was found a few times. What it binds is unknown. Time point of the sample: pre-sensitization, week 0. Treatment meaning: therapeutic diphenylcyclopropenone sensitization with weekly scalp DPC. This receptor was identified in a woman in her 50s with alopecia areata. Some clones in this sample may be carry-over from other donors' samples. This chain joins TRBV4-3 and TRBJ1-6; D not certain. The sequenced sample was whole blood, obtained in connection with sensitization to the hapten diphenylcyclopropenone (DPC). In DNA, the CDR3 is TGCGCCAGCAGCCAAGAAGTAGCTGCCGCTAATTCACCCCTCCACTTT. It codes for CASSQEVAAANSPLHF.